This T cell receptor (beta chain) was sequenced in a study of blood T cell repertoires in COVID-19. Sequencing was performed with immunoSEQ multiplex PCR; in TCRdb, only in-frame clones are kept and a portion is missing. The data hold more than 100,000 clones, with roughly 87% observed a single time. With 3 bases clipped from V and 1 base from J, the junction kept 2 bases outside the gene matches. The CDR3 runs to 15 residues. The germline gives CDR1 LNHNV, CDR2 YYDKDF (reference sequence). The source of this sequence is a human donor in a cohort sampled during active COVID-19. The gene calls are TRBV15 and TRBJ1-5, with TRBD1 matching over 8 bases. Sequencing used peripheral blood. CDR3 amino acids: CATSSGTGSNQPQHF. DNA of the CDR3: TGTGCCACCAGCAGCGGGACAGGCAGCAATCAGCCCCAGCATTTT.